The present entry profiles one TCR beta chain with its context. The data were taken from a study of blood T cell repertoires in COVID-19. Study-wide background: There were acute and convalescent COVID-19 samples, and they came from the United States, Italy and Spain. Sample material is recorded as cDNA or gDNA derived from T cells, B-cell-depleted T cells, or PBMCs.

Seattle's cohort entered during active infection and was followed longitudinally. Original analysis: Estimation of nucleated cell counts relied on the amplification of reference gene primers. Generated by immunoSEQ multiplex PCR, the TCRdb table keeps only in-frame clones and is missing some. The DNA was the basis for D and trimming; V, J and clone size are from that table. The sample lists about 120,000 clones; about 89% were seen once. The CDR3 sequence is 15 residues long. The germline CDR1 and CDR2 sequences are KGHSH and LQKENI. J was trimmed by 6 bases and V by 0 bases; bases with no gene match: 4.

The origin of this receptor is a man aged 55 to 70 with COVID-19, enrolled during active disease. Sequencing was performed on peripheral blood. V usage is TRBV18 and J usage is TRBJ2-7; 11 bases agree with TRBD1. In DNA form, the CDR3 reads TGTGCCAGCTCACCACCTCTTGGGACAGGGGGCGAGCAGTACTTC. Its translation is CASSPPLGTGGEQYF.